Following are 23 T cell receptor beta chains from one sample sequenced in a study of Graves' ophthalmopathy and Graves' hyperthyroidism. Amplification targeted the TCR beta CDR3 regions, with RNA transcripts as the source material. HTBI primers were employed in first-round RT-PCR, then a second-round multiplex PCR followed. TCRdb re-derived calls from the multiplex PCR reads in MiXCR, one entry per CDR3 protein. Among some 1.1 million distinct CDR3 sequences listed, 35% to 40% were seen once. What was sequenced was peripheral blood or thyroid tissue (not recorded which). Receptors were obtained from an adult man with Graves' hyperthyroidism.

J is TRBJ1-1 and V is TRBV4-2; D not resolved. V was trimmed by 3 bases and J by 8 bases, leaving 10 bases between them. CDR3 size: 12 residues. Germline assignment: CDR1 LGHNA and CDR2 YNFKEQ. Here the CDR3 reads CASSHTLAEAFF. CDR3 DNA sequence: TGTGCCAGCAGCCATACACTGGCAGAAGCTTTCTTT.

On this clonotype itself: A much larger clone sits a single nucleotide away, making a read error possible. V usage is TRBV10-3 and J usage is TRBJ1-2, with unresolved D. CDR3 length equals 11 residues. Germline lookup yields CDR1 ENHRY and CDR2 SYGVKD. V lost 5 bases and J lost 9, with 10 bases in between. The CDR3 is CAISYQKSYTF. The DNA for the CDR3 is TGTGCCATCAGTTACCAGAAAAGCTACACCTTC.

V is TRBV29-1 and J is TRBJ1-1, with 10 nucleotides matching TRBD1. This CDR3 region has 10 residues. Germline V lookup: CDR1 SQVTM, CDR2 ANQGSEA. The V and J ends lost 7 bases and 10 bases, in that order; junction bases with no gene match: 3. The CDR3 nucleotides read TGCAGCGGTGGGGACAGGGGAGCTTTCTTT. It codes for CSGGDRGAFF.

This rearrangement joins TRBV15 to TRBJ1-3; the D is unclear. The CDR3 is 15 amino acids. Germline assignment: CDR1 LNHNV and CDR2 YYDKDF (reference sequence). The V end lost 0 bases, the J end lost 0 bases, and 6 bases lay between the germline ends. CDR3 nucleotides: TGTGCCACCAGCAGAGAGACGGTCTCTGGAAACACCATATATTTT. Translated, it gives CATSRETVSGNTIYF.

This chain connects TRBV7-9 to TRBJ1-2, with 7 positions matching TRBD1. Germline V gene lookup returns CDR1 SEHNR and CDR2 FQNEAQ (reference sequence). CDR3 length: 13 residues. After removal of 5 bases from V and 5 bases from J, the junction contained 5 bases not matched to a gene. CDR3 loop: CASSEGARYGYTF. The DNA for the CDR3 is TGTGCCAGCAGCGAGGGGGCGCGATATGGCTACACCTTC.

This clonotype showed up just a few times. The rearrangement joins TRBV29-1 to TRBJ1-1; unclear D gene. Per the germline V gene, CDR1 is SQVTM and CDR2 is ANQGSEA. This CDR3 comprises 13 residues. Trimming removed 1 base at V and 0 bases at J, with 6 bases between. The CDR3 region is CSVEGYVNTEAFF. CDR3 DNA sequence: TGCAGCGTTGAAGGATACGTGAACACTGAAGCTTTCTTT.

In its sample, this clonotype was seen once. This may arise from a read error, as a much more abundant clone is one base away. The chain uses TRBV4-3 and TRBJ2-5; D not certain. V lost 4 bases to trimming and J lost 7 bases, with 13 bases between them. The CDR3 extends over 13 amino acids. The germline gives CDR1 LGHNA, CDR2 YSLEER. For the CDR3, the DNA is TGCGCCAGCAGCCCGACGATAGTGGCGACCCAGTACTTC. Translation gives CASSPTIVATQYF.

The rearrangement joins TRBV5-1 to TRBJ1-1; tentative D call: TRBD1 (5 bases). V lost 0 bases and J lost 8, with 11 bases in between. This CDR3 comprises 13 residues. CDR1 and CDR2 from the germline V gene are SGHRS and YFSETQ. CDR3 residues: CASSLEFWDEAFF. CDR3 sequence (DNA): TGCGCCAGCAGCTTGGAGTTTTGGGACGAAGCTTTCTTT.

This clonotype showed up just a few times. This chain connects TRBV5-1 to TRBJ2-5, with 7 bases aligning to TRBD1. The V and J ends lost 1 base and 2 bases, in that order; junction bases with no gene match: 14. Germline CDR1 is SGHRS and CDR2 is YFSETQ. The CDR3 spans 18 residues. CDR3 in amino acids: CASSLPDPFLRGQETQYF. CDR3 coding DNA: TGCGCCAGCAGCTTGCCCGACCCTTTTCTCAGGGGGCAAGAGACCCAGTACTTC. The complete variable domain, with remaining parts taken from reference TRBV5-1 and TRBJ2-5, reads KAGVTQTPRYLIKTRGQQVTLSCSPISGHRSVSWYQQTPGQGLQFLFEYFSETQRNKGNFPGRFSGRQFSNSRSEMNVSTLELGDSALYLCASSLPDPFLRGQETQYFGPGTRLLVL.

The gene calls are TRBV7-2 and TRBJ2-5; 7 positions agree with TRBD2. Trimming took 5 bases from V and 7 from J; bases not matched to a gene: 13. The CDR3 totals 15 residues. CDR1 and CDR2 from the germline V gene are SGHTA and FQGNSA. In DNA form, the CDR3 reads TGTGCCAGCAGCCCCCCTCTCGGCGGGAGCGGGACCCAGTACTTC. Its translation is CASSPPLGGSGTQYF.

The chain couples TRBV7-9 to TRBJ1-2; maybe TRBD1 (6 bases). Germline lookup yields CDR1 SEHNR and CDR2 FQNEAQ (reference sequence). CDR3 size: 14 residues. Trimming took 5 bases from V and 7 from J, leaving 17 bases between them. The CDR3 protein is CASSPAQGLSGYTF. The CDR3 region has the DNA TGTGCCAGCAGCCCAGCACAGGGTCTCAGTGGCTACACCTTC. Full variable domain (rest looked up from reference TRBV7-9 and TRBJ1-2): DTGVSQNPRHKITKRGQNVTFRCDPISEHNRLYWYRQTLGQGPEFLTYFQNEAQLEKSRLLSDRFSAERPKGSFSTLEIQRTEQGDSAMYLCASSPAQGLSGYTFGSGTRLTVV.

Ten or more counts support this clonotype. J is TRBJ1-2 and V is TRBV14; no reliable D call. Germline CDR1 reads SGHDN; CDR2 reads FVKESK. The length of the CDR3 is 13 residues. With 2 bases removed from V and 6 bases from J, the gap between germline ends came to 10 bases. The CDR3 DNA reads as TGTGCCAGCAGCCAAAGGCATTCGGATGGCTACACCTTC. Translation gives CASSQRHSDGYTF. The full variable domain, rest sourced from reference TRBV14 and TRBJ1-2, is EAGVTQFPSHSVIEKGQTVTLRCDPISGHDNLYWYRRVMGKEIKFLLHFVKESKQDESGMPNNRFLAERTGGTYSTLKVQPAELEDSGVYFCASSQRHSDGYTFGSGTRLTVV.

The CDR3 sequence is CATSDGLADYTDTQYF. The DNA of the CDR3 is TGTGCCACCAGTGATGGACTAGCGGACTACACAGATACGCAGTATTTT. The chain employs TRBV24-1 and TRBJ2-3; 10 bases line up with TRBD2. This CDR3 is 16 amino acids long. J lost 2 bases, V lost 3 bases, and 4 bases had no gene match. Germline V gives CDR1 KGHDR, CDR2 SFDVKD.

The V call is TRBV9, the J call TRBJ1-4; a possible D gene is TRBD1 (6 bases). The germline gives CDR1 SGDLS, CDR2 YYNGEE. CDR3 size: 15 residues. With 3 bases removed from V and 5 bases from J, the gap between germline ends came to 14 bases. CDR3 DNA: TGTGCCAGCAGCGAAGGACAGCCTTTAAATGAAAAACTGTTTTTT. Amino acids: CASSEGQPLNEKLFF.

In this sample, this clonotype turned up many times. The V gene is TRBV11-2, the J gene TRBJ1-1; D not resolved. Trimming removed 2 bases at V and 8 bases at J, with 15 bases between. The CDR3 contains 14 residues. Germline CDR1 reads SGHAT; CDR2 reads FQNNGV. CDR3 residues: CASSLRFGREEAFF. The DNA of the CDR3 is TGTGCCAGCAGCTTACGGTTTGGCCGAGAAGAAGCTTTCTTT.

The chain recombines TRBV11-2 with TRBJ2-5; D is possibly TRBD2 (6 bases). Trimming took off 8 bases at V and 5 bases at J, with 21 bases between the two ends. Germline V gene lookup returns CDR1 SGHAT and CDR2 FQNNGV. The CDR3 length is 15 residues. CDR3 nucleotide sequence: TGTGCCAGCCGTACTCGGGGGAGAAGCTGGGAGACCCAGTACTTC. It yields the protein CASRTRGRSWETQYF.

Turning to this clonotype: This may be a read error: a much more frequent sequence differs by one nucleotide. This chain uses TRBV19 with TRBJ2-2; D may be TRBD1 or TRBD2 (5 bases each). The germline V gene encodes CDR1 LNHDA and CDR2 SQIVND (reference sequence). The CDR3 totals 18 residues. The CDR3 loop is CASSPHSVGVSDTGEPFF. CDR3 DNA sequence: TGTGCCAGTAGTCCCCATAGTGTGGGCGTTTCGGACACCGGGGAGCCGTTTTTT.

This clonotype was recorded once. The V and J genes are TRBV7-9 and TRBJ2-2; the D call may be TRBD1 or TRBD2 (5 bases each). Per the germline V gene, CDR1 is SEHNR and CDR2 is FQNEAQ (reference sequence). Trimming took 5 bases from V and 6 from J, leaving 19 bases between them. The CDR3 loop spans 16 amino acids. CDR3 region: CASSPYGTRLPGELFF. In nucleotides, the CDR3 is TGTGCCAGCAGCCCCTACGGGACCCGGCTCCCCGGGGAGCTGTTTTTT. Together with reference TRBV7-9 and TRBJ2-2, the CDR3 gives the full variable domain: DTGVSQNPRHKITKRGQNVTFRCDPISEHNRLYWYRQTLGQGPEFLTYFQNEAQLEKSRLLSDRFSAERPKGSFSTLEIQRTEQGDSAMYLCASSPYGTRLPGELFFGEGSRLTVL.

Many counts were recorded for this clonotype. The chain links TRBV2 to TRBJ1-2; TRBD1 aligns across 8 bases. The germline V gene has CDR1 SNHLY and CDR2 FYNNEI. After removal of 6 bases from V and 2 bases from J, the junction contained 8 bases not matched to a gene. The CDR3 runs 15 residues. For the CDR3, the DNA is TGTGCCAGCAGGCAGGACAGGGCGGCCAACTATGGCTACACCTTC. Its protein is CASRQDRAANYGYTF.

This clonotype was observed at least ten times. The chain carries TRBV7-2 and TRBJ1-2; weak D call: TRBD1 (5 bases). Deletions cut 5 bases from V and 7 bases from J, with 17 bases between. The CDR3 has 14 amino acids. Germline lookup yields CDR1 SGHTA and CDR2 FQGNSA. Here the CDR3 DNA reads TGTGCCAGCAGCCAAACCATTCAGGGAGGTGGCTACACCTTC. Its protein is CASSQTIQGGGYTF.

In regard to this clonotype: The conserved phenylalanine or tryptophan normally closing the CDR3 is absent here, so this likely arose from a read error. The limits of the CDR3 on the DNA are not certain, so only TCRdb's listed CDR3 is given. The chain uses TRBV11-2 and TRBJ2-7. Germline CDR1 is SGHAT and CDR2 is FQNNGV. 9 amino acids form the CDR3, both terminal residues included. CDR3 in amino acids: CASSQPSLT.

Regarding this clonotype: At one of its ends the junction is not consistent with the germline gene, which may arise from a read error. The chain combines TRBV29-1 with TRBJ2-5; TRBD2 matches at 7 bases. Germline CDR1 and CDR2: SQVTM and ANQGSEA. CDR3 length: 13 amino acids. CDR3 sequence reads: CSAGIAGGEAQYF. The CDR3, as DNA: TGCAGCGCCGGGATAGCGGGCGGAGAGGCCCAGTACTTC.

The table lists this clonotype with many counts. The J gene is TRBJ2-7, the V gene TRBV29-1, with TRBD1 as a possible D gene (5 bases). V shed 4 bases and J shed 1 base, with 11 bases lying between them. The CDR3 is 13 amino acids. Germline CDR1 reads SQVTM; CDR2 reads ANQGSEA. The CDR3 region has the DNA TGCAGCGTTGCGCGGACACTATCCTACGAGCAGTACTTC. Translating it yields CSVARTLSYEQYF.